This record looks at one TCR beta chain sequence and its context. The target of this receptor is not known. It has no much larger one-base neighbor in the sample; base qualities were not kept. The sample belongs to a study of OX40 agonist ivuxolimab in advanced cancers. Concerning the study at large: Ivuxolimab, which targeted the costimulatory receptor OX40 (CD134), was an agonistic, fully human IgG2 monoclonal antibody. Intravenous ivuxolimab was administered to patients every 2 weeks at six dose levels: 0.01, 0.1, 0.3, 1.5, 3 and 10 mg/kg. Partial responses occurred in three dose-escalation patients, of whom one had hepatocellular carcinoma and two had cutaneous melanoma. Peripheral TCRbeta sequencing was intended to test whether TCR sequence diversity was altered and clonal T-cell expansion was caused by ivuxolimab. Patients were allowed to have had prior anti-PD-1, anti-PD-L1 or anti-CTLA-4 therapy, and roughly two fifths of the dose-escalation patients had been treated with checkpoint inhibitors. The paper reports the monotherapy dose-escalation portion (N of about 54 patients) of the phase I ivuxolimab trial. In the dose-escalation cohort, 70% to 85% of patients were male, and the mean age was approximately 60 years, with a range of about 20 to 90. Of the roughly 51 dose-escalation patients, hepatocellular carcinoma was present in about 19, melanoma in approximately 15, renal cell carcinoma in 9 and head and neck cancer in 9. General study outcomes and caveats: On average, CD8+ T cells showed more expanded clones than CD4+ T cells after ivuxolimab. Which antigens the clonally expanded peripheral T cells were specific for was not determined. Low levels of normalized T-cell clonal expansion were also seen in some nonresponding patients. At doses of 0.1 to 3.0 mg/kg, clonal expansion of both CD4+ and CD8+ T cells in blood was seen between baseline and week 6. In the 0.1-3.0 mg/kg groups, partial responders were among the patients with the lowest normalized peripheral clonal expansion, particularly in CD8+ T cells.

The trial excluded patients who had a history of autoimmune disease or who were on systemic immunosuppression. Peripheral blood for TCR sequencing was collected from all dose cohorts at baseline, on cycle 4 day 1, and on cycle 7 day 1. Samples came from an open-label, multicenter, first-in-human phase I dose-escalation trial of ivuxolimab. The trial enrolled adults with locally advanced or metastatic head and neck squamous cell, hepatocellular, melanoma or renal cell carcinoma. Before TCR sequencing, CD4+ and CD8+ T cells were separately sorted from peripheral blood. To sequence the TCRbeta CDR3 region, genomic DNA was isolated from the sorted cells. The immunoSEQ Assay was used for sequencing of TCRbeta CDR3 regions. Imported from immuneACCESS, the table was reduced by TCRdb to in-frame sequences with V and J called. These copies leave out some clones; in studies compared against another copy, an unresolved V gene accounts for under half, and the cause of the remainder is not known. The sample records roughly 90,000 clones, roughly 88% of which are singletons. Of the sample, around 0.34% is held by the ten largest clones.

The CDR3 sequence holds 12 residues, the cysteine and phenylalanine included. Only the CDR3 DNA is retained, 36 bases long and in frame from the first base. CDR1 SGHNT and CDR2 YENEEA were looked up in the germline V gene. V and J lose 0 bases and 9 bases, and a span of 6 bases separates them. The TCR was taken from an adult with an advanced solid tumor such as melanoma, head and neck, liver or kidney cancer. This sample comprised CD4+ or CD8+ T cells sorted from blood, obtained in a trial of the OX40 agonist ivuxolimab. This receptor chain uses TRBV11-3 and TRBJ2-1, with the D gene not confidently named. The CDR3 loop reads CASSLEVGEQFF. The DNA sequence is as follows: TGTGCCAGCAGCTTAGAGGTCGGTGAGCAGTTCTTC.